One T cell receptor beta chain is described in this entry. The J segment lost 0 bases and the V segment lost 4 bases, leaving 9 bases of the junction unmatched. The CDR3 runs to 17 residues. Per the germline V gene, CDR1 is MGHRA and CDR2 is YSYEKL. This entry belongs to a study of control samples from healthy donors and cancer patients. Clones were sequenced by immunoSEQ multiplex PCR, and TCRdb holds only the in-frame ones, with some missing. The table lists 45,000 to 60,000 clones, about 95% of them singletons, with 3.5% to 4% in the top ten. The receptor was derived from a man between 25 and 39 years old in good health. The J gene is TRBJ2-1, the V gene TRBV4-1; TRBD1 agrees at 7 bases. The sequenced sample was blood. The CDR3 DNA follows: TGCGCCAGCAGCCGTTCCGGACAGGCCGACTCCTACAATGAGCAGTTCTTC. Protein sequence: CASSRSGQADSYNEQFF.